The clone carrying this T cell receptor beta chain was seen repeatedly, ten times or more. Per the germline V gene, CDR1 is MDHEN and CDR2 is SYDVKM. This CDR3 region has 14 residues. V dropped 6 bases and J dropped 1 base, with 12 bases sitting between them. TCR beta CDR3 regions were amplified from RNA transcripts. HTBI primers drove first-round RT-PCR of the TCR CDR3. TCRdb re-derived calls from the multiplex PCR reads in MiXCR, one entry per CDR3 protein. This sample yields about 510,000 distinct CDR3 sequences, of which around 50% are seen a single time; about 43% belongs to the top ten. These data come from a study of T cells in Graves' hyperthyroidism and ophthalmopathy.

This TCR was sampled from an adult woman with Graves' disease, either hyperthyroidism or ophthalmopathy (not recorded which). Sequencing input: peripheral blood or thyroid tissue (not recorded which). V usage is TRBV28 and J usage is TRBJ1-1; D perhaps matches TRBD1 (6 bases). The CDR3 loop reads CASSSQGRNTEAFF. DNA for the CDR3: TGTGCCAGCAGCTCCCAGGGGAGGAACACTGAAGCTTTCTTT.